In this sample, the clone carrying this TCR beta chain turned up a few times. The antigen is not known. This sample is drawn from a study of identical twins. Overall study results and limits: Where beta out-of-frame sequences were concerned, excess twin sharing was weaker. Cross-sectional statistics underpinned the conclusions; the same donors were not followed. In monozygotic twins, models underestimated the sharing of out-of-frame TCR alpha.

Germline V gene data show CDR1 as GTSNPN and CDR2 as SVGIG (reference sequence). This CDR3 is 15 amino acids long. V was trimmed by 1 base and J by 0 bases, leaving 12 bases between them. In TCRdb, the 5' RACE reads were re-called with MiXCR into one record per CDR3 protein. The repertoire includes under 500,000 distinct CDR3 sequences, roughly an eighth of them detected once, and 0.8% to 1% sits in the top ten. This same sample was also taken into another study, of yellow fever vaccine responses in identical twins. That paper notes: As reported, the vaccine T cell response of twins seemed partly convergent and partly personalized.

The chain recombines TRBV30 with TRBJ2-5; a weak D match, TRBD2 (5 bases). Material for sequencing was CD4+ T cells sorted from blood. The clonotype comes from a woman between 18 and 29 years old in good health. The CDR3 nucleotides are TGTGCCTGGAGTGGATTCGGCGGGTACCAAGAGACCCAGTACTTC. Amino acid sequence: CAWSGFGGYQETQYF.